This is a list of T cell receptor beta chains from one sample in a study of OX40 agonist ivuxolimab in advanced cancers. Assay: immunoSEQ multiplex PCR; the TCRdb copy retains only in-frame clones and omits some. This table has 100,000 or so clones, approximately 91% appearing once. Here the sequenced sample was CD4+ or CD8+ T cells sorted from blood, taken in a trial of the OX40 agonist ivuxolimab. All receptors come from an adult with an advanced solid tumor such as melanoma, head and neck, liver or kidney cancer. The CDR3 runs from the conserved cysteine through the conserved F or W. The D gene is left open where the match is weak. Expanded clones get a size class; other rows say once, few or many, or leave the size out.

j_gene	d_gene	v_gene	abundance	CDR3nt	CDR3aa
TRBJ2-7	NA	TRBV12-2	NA	TGTGCAAGTCGCTTACCCAGTCGGGCTAGGGCGGGCTCCTACGAGCAGTACTTC	CASRLPSRARAGSYEQYF
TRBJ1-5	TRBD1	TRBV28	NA	TGTGCCAGCAGACCCCCGGGACAGGGGGAATGGCAGCCCCAGCATTTT	CASRPPGQGEWQPQHF
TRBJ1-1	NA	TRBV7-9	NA	TGTGCCAGCAATGAGCAGAAGAACACTGAAGCTTTCTTT	CASNEQKNTEAFF
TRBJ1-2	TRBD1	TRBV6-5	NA	TGTGCCAGCAGTTACCACACAGGGGGCTATGGCTACACCTTC	CASSYHTGGYGYTF
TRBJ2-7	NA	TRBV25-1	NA	TGTGCCAGCAGTGAATCACTAGTACAGGTGGCCGGCGAGCAGTACTTC	CASSESLVQVAGEQYF
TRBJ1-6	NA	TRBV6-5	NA	TGTGCCAGCAGTTACTCGCCTATCTGGGGACCCCTCCACTTT	CASSYSPIWGPLHF
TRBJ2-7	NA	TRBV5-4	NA	TGTGCCAGCAGCTTGCCTCTAGCCTACGAGCAGTACTTC	CASSLPLAYEQYF
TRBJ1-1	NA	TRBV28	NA	TGTGCCAGCAGTTTAATTCCGGGGCCAGAAGCTTTCTTT	CASSLIPGPEAFF
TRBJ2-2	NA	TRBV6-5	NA	TGTGCCAGCAGGCCCGTGAGGGCTTTCGGGGAGCTGTTTTTT	CASRPVRAFGELFF
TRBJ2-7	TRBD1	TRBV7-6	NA	TGTGCCAGCAGCAAAGGGCAGGGGGCGCGGTACGAGCAGTACTTC	CASSKGQGARYEQYF
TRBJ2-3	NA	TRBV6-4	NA	TGTGCCAGCAGTGAACAGGCGACGGAAGATACGCAGTATTTT	CASSEQATEDTQYF
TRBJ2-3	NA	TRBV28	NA	TGTGCCAGCAGTTTATTACAGGGTGGTACGCAGTATTTT	CASSLLQGGTQYF
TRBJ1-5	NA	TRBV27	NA	TGTGCCAGCAGTTTATCATTTGGCCAGCCCCAGCATTTT	CASSLSFGQPQHF
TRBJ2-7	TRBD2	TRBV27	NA	TGTGCCAGCAGCTTAGCGGGAGGGGCCTACGAGCAGTACTTC	CASSLAGGAYEQYF
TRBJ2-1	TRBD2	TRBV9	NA	TGTGCCAGCAACACCCCCTCCCTAGCGGGAGTGGGAAATGAGCAGTTCTTC	CASNTPSLAGVGNEQFF
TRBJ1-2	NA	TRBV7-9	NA	TGTGCCAGCAGCATAGCCGCAGAGTCCTATGGCTACACCTTC	CASSIAAESYGYTF
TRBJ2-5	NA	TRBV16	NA	TGTGCCAGCAGCCAATCACAGGCCCAAGAGACCCAGTACTTC	CASSQSQAQETQYF
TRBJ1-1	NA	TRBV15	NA	TGTGCCACCAGCAGAGACAGATCCGCTTTGAACACTGAAGCTTTCTTT	CATSRDRSALNTEAFF
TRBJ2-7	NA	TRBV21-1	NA	TGTGCCAGCAGCAAAGTTGGTGGCAAGCGGGGGACACCCTACGAGCAGTACTTC	CASSKVGGKRGTPYEQYF
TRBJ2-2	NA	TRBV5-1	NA	TGCGCCAGCAGCTTGCAATCAAACACCGGGGAGCTGTTTTTT	CASSLQSNTGELFF
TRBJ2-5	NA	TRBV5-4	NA	TGTGCCAGCAGCTTGTGGACGCGGGGGACCCAGTACTTC	CASSLWTRGTQYF
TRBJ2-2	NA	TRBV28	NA	TGTGCCAGCAGTTCACTGACAGTCTTAACCGGGGAGCTGTTTTTT	CASSSLTVLTGELFF
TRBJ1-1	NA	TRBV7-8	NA	TGTGCCAGCAGCTTAGCGGGAGGGGCGATGAACACTGAAGCTTTCTTT	CASSLAGGAMNTEAFF
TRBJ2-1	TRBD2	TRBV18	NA	TGTGCCAGCTCACCACGCACTAGCGGGGACAATGAGCAGTTCTTC	CASSPRTSGDNEQFF
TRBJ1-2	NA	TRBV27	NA	TGTGCCAGCAGTATAAATCGGGGGTCTAACTATGGCTACACCTTC	CASSINRGSNYGYTF
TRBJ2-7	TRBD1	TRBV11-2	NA	TGTGCCAGCAGCGCTCGACAGGGGGCCTACGAGCAGTACTTC	CASSARQGAYEQYF
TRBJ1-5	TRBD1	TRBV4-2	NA	TGTGCCAGCAGCGGACAGGTAGATCAGCCCCAGCATTTT	CASSGQVDQPQHF
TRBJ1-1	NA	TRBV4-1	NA	TGCGCCAGCAGCCCCTTTACAGGGATGAACACTGAAGCTTTCTTT	CASSPFTGMNTEAFF
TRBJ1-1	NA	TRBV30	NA	TGTGCCTGGAGTGTAGAATACACCCAGAACACTGAAGCTTTCTTT	CAWSVEYTQNTEAFF
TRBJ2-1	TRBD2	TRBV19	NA	TGTGCCAGTAGTACTTACTCGACAACTAGCGGGGGTTCTTACAATGAGCAGTTCTTC	CASSTYSTTSGGSYNEQFF
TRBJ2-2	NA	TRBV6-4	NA	TGTGCCAGCACCCAGGGTAACGGGGAGCTGTTTTTT	CASTQGNGELFF
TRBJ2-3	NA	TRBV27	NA	TGTGCCAGCAGTTTATCGGTCAGCACAGATACGCAGTATTTT	CASSLSVSTDTQYF
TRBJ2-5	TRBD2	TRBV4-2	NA	TGTGCCAGCAGCCAACCTCTAGCGGGGGGTCCTCAAGAGACCCAGTACTTC	CASSQPLAGGPQETQYF
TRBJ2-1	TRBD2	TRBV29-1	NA	TGCAGCGTTGAGGCTAGCGGGAATTACAATGAGCAGTTCTTC	CSVEASGNYNEQFF
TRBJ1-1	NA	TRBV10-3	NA	TGTGCCATCAGCGAGGGGGACACTGAAGCTTTCTTT	CAISEGDTEAFF
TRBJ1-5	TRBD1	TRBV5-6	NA	TGTGCCAGCAGCTTGGCGGACAGGGGCAATCAGCCCCAGCATTTT	CASSLADRGNQPQHF
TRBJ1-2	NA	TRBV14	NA	TGTGCCAGCAGCCAAGATCGGGCCTATGGCTACACCTTC	CASSQDRAYGYTF
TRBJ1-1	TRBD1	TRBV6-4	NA	TGTGCCAGCAACCACCATAGGGCAGGGGGCCTCATGAACACTGAAGCTTTCTTT	CASNHHRAGGLMNTEAFF
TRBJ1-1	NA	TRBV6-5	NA	TGTGCCAGCAGTTACCGAGTGAACACTGAAGCTTTCTTT	CASSYRVNTEAFF
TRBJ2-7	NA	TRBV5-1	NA	TGCGCCAGCAGCTTGGGGGACAACTACGAGCAGTACTTC	CASSLGDNYEQYF
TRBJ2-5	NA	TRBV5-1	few	TGCGCCAGCAGCTTGTATAACCAAGAGACCCAGTACTTC	CASSLYNQETQYF
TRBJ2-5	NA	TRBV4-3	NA	TGCGCCAGCAGCCGATCTTCAGGGGAGGGGACCCAGTACTTC	CASSRSSGEGTQYF
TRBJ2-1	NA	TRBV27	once	TGTGCCAGCAGTTTAGGAACCCATGTCACCTTCTACAATGAGCAGTTCTTC	CASSLGTHVTFYNEQFF
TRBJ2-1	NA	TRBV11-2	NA	TGTGCCAGCAGCCCGGACATCTACAATGAGCAGTTCTTC	CASSPDIYNEQFF
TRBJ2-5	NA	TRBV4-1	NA	TGCGCCAGCAGCCAAGCCCACCTAGAGACCCAGTACTTC	CASSQAHLETQYF
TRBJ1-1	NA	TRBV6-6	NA	TGTGCCAGCAGTTACCCCAGTAGGGACACTGAAGCTTTCTTT	CASSYPSRDTEAFF
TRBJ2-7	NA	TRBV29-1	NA	TGCAGCGTTGAAGATCAGGGATCGGACTACGAGCAGTACTTC	CSVEDQGSDYEQYF
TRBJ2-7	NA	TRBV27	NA	TGTGCCAGCAGTTTACATGGCCAGGGGAGCTACGAGCAGTACTTC	CASSLHGQGSYEQYF
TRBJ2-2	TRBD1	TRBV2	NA	TGTGCCAGCAGTGGGGGACAGGCGAACACCGGGGAGCTGTTTTTT	CASSGGQANTGELFF
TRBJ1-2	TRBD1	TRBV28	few	TGTGCCAGCAGCTCACAGGGGATATCTCGCTACACCTTC	CASSSQGISRYTF